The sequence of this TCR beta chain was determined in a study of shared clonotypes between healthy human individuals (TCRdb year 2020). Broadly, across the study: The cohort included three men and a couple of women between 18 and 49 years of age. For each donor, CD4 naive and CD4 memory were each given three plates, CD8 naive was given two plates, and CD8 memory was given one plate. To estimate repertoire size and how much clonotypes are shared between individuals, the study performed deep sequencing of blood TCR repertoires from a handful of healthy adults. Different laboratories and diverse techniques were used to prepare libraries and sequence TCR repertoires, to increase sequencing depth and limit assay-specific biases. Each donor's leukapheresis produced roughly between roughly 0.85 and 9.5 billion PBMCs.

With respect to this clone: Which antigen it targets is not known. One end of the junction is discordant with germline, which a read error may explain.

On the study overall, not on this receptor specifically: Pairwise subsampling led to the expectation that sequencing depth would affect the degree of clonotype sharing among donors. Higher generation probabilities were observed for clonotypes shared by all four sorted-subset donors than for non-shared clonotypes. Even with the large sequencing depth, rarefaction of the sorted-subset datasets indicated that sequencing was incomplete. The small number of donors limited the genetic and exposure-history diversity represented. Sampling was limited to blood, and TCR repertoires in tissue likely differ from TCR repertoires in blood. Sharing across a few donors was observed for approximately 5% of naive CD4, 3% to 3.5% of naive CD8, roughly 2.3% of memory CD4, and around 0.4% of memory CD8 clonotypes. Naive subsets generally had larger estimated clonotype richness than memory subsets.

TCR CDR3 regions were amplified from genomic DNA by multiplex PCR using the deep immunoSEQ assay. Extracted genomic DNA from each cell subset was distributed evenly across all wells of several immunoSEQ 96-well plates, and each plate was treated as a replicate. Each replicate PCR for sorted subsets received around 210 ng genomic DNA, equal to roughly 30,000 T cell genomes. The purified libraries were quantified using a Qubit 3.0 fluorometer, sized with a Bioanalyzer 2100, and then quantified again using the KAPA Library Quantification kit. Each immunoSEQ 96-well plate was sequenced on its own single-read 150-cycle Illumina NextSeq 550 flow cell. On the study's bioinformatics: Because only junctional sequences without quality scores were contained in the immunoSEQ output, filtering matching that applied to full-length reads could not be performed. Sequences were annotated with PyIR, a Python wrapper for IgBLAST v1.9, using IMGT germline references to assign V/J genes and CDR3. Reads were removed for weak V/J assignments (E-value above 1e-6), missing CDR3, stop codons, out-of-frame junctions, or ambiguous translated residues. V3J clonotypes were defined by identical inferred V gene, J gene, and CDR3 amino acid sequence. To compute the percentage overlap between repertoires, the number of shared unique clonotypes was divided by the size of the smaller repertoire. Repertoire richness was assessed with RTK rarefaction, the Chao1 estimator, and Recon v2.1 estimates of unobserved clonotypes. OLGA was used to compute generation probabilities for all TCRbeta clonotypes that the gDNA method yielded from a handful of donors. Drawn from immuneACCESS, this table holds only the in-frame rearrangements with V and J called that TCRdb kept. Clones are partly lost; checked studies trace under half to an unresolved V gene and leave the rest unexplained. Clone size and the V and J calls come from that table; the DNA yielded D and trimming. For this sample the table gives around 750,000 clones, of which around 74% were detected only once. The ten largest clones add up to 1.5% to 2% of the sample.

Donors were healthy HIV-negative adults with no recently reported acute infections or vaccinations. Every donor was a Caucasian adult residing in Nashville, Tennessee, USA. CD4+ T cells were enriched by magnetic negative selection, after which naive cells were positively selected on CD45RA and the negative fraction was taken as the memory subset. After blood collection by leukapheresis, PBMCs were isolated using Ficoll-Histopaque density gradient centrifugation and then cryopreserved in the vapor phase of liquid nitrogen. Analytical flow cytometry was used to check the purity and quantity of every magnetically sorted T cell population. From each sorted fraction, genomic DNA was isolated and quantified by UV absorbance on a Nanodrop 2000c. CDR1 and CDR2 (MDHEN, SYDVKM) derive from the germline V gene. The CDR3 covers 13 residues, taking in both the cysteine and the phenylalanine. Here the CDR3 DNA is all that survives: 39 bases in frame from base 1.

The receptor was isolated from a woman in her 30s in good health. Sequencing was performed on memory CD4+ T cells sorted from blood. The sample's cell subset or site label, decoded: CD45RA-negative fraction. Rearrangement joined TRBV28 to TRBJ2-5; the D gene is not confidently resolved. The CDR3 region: CASSLYPQKTQYF. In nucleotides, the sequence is TGTGCCAGCAGTTTATATCCCCAAAAGACCCAGTACTTC.